This record looks at one T cell receptor beta chain sequence and its context. Antigen: not known. Other nucleotide sequences in the sample specify the same CDR3. The data were obtained in a study of shared clonotypes between healthy human individuals. Findings of the study overall: Clonotype sharing among the donors was expected to vary with sequencing depth. Generally, naive subsets (rather than memory subsets) showed larger estimated richness.

Sequenced by immunoSEQ multiplex PCR; TCRdb stores in-frame clones only, minus some. The sample carries about 2.2 million clones, about 93% recorded once. CD45RO negativity and positive selection for CCR7 defined naive CD8 cells, a population that excluded terminally differentiated effector memory CD45RA+ cells. Looked up from germline, CDR1 is SGHDT and CDR2 is YYEEEE. The CDR3 runs 13 residues. Trimming removed 0 bases at V and 0 bases at J, with 4 bases between. This chain connects TRBV5-6 to TRBJ2-7; D remains unclear. This clonotype was obtained from a man between 18 and 35 years old in good health. Some clones in this sample may be carry-over from other donors' samples. The specimen was naive CD8+ T cells from PBMCs. The CDR3 nucleotides read TGTGCCAGCAGCTTGGGGATCTCCTACGAGCAGTACTTC. It yields the protein CASSLGISYEQYF.